This passage covers 13 T cell receptor beta chains from one sample sequenced in a study of T cell responses to AZD1222 COVID-19 vaccine. Produced via immunoSEQ multiplex PCR; TCRdb's table is partial and in-frame only. This table has around 140,000 clones, 85% to 95% appearing once. The specimen was peripheral blood, collected after recovery from COVID-19. All receptors derive from an adult who had recovered from COVID-19.

The chain couples TRBV5-8 to TRBJ1-5, with 8 positions matching TRBD1. The germline gives CDR1 SGHTS, CDR2 YDEGEE. The CDR3 loop spans 16 amino acids. Trimming took 4 bases from V and 1 from J; bases not matched to a gene: 7. The CDR3 coding sequence is TGTGCCAGCAGCAACTGGACAGGGAAGAGCAATCAGCCCCAGCATTTT. Its translation: CASSNWTGKSNQPQHF. Full variable domain (remainder filled in from reference TRBV5-8 and TRBJ1-5): EAGVTQSPTHLIKTRGQQATLRCSPISGHTSVYWYQQALGLGLQFLLWYDEGEERNRGNFPPRFSGRQFPNYSSELNVNALELEDSALYLCASSNWTGKSNQPQHFGDGTRLSIL.

The chain uses TRBV4-1 and TRBJ2-7; D may be TRBD1 (5 bases). Trimming took off 4 bases at V and 7 bases at J, with 17 bases between the two ends. Per germline, CDR1 MGHRA and CDR2 YSYEKL. The CDR3 sequence is 14 residues long. CDR3 loop: CASSLAGPPMEQYF. CDR3 DNA: TGCGCCAGCAGCCTCGCAGGGCCCCCTATGGAGCAGTACTTC.

The rearrangement uses TRBV3-1 (or the pseudogene TRBV3-2) and TRBJ1-2; possible D gene TRBD1, 5 bases. V shed 3 bases and J shed 4 bases, with 18 bases lying between them. Germline CDR1 and CDR2: LGHDT and YNNKEL (reference sequence). The CDR3 consists of 16 residues. The CDR3 DNA is TGTGCCAGCAGCCACCTTAGGGCAGGGAAGGGCTATGGCTACACCTTC. It specifies CASSHLRAGKGYGYTF.

The V gene is TRBV27, the J gene TRBJ2-3; the D is unclear. Trimming removed 7 bases from V and 2 bases from J, with 10 bases in between. In germline, CDR1 is MNHEY, CDR2 SMNVEV (reference sequence). The CDR3 consists of 13 residues. The chain's CDR3 is CASIEENTDTQYF. DNA of the CDR3: TGTGCCAGCATTGAGGAAAACACAGATACGCAGTATTTT.

V and J are TRBV13 and TRBJ2-7; D is unresolved. V lost 4 bases to trimming and J lost 5 bases, with 12 bases between them. Germline V gene lookup returns CDR1 PRHDT and CDR2 FYEKMQ (reference sequence). The CDR3 is 13 amino acids. CDR3 bases: TGTGCCAGCAGCTCTGTAGTAGCCCACGAGCAGTACTTC. Translating gives CASSSVVAHEQYF. Complete variable domain (other parts from reference TRBV13 and TRBJ2-7): AAGVIQSPRHLIKEKRETATLKCYPIPRHDTVYWYQQGPGQDPQFLISFYEKMQSDKGSIPDRFSAQQFSDYHSELNMSSLELGDSALYFCASSSVVAHEQYFGPGTRLTVT.

The gene calls are TRBV5-1 and TRBJ2-3, with D possibly matching TRBD2 (6 bases). The V end lost 4 bases, the J end lost 4 bases, and 16 bases lay between the germline ends. This CDR3 is built from 15 residues. The germline V gene has CDR1 SGHRS and CDR2 YFSETQ. In DNA, the CDR3 is TGCGCCAGCAGCCCCGGAGGGAGAGATGCAGATACGCAGTATTTT. Its protein is CASSPGGRDADTQYF.

V usage is TRBV5-1 and J usage is TRBJ1-1; 7 bases align to TRBD1. The CDR3 loop spans 14 amino acids. Germline V lookup: CDR1 SGHRS, CDR2 YFSETQ. V lost 4 bases, J lost 4 bases, and 7 bases stayed unmatched. The CDR3 DNA follows: TGCGCCAGCAGCCGGGAGGGGGCAAGCACTGAAGCTTTCTTT. The encoded protein is CASSREGASTEAFF. Full variable domain (missing parts from reference TRBV5-1 and TRBJ1-1): KAGVTQTPRYLIKTRGQQVTLSCSPISGHRSVSWYQQTPGQGLQFLFEYFSETQRNKGNFPGRFSGRQFSNSRSEMNVSTLELGDSALYLCASSREGASTEAFFGQGTRLTVV.

The chain has TRBV28 and TRBJ2-3, with TRBD1 matching over 8 bases. V lost 5 bases to trimming and J lost 4 bases; unmatched junction nucleotides: 5. CDR3 length: 14 residues. The germline V gene encodes CDR1 MDHEN and CDR2 SYDVKM. The CDR3 spells CASSPPGGADTQYF. The CDR3 nucleotides read TGTGCCAGCAGTCCGCCAGGGGGCGCAGATACGCAGTATTTT.

The V and J genes are TRBV27 and TRBJ1-6; D is uncertain. This CDR3 has 15 residues. The germline gives CDR1 MNHEY, CDR2 SMNVEV (reference sequence). V was shortened by 2 bases and J by 5 bases, with 10 bases between the two germline ends. In nucleotides, the CDR3 is TGTGCCAGCAGTTTAGTCTGGCAGGATAATTCACCCCTCCACTTT. Its protein is CASSLVWQDNSPLHF.

The chain is built from TRBV7-3 and TRBJ2-1; 9 bases are shared with TRBD2. From germline, CDR1 is SGHTA and CDR2 FQGTGA. J lost 8 bases, V lost 5 bases, and 7 bases had no gene match. This CDR3 is built from 14 residues. CDR3 loop: CASSQGLAGHEQFF. DNA of the CDR3: TGTGCCAGCAGCCAGGGGCTAGCGGGGCATGAGCAGTTCTTC.

The V and J genes are TRBV7-9 and TRBJ2-7, with D maybe TRBD2 (5 bases). Looked up from germline, CDR1 is SEHNR and CDR2 is FQNEAQ (reference sequence). The ends were cut back, 0 bases at V and 3 bases at J, with 12 bases in the middle. The CDR3 has 15 amino acids. CDR3 DNA sequence: TGTGCCAGCAGCTTAGCGCTCGGACTGAACTACGAGCAGTACTTC. This codes for CASSLALGLNYEQYF. Combining the CDR3 with reference TRBV7-9 and TRBJ2-7 gives the whole variable domain DTGVSQNPRHKITKRGQNVTFRCDPISEHNRLYWYRQTLGQGPEFLTYFQNEAQLEKSRLLSDRFSAERPKGSFSTLEIQRTEQGDSAMYLCASSLALGLNYEQYFGPGTRLTVT.

This chain connects TRBV11-2 to TRBJ1-2, with TRBD1 identical over 11 bases. Germline lookup yields CDR1 SGHAT and CDR2 FQNNGV. V gave up 3 bases and J gave up 0 bases; unmatched junction bases: 3. The length of the CDR3 is 16 residues. The CDR3: CASSFRTGGTNYGYTF. CDR3 coding DNA: TGTGCCAGCAGCTTCAGGACAGGGGGCACTAACTATGGCTACACCTTC.

The rearrangement uses TRBV20-1 and TRBJ2-1, with TRBD2 matching over 7 bases. This CDR3 comprises 14 residues. Germline loops: CDR1 DFQATT, CDR2 SNEGSKA (reference sequence). Losses at the gene ends were 3 bases for V and 4 bases for J; bases not matched to a gene: 6. The DNA for the CDR3 is TGCAGTGCTAGTCGGCTAGCGGCTTACAATGAGCAGTTCTTC. It encodes CSASRLAAYNEQFF.